A single sample gave rise to the 31 T cell receptor beta chains below, sequenced in a study of blood T cells in healthy people across ages. A second PCR, run for roughly 6 to 11 cycles, used a sample-barcoded 5' primer plus a J-beta primer mix. TCRdb reprocessed the 5' RACE reads with MiXCR, giving one entry per CDR3 protein. There are hundreds of thousands of distinct CDR3 sequences in the sample; 45% to 50% occur only once, and around an eighth lies in the top ten. The sample was blood. These receptors were taken from a man aged 25-40 years in good health.

The CDR3 is CSASVGLWVISPLHF. The CDR3 nucleotides read TGCAGTGCTAGCGTCGGGTTATGGGTGATTTCACCCCTCCACTTT. The chain combines TRBV20-1 with TRBJ1-6; D remains ambiguous. The length of the CDR3 is 15 residues. Germline loops: CDR1 DFQATT, CDR2 SNEGSKA (reference sequence). Trimming pared 3 bases from V and 9 bases from J, leaving 18 bases between.

A word on this clonotype: At one end, the junction sequence differs from germline, possibly due to a read error. This sequence joins TRBV27 and TRBJ2-7; no clear D. The CDR3 extends over 13 amino acids. CDR1 and CDR2 (germline): MNHEY, SMNVEV (reference sequence). As DNA, the CDR3 is TGTGCCAGCAGTTTAGGAAGCTCCTGCGAGCAGTACTTC. It translates to CASSLGSSCEQYF.

To note about this clonotype: The germline gene is not matched at one end of the junction; a read error may be the cause. The V call is TRBV18, the J call TRBJ2-1, with D maybe TRBD1 (5 bases). Per the germline V gene, CDR1 is KGHSH and CDR2 is LQKENI. The CDR3 has 15 amino acids. The CDR3 nucleotides read TGTGCCAGCTCCAAAGGGGCGGAGTCCTACAAGGAGCAGTTCTTC. Its protein is CASSKGAESYKEQFF.

This chain links TRBV4-3 with TRBJ1-4, with D possibly TRBD1 on 6 matching bases. The V gene lost 0 bases and the J gene lost 0 bases, with 11 bases spanning the gap. In germline, CDR1 is LGHNA, CDR2 YSLEER. CDR3 size: 17 residues. As DNA, the CDR3 is TGCGCCAGCAGCCAAGATCGGGCAGGGGCAACTAATGAAAAACTGTTTTTT. Protein sequence: CASSQDRAGATNEKLFF.

At least ten counts were recorded for this clonotype. The rearrangement uses TRBV5-8 and TRBJ2-7, with D perhaps matching TRBD1 (6 bases). V lost 5 bases and J lost 3, with 15 bases in between. The V gene's germline CDR1 is SGHTS and CDR2 YDEGEE. There are 14 residues in the CDR3. CDR3 DNA: TGTGCCAGCAGACCTTTGAGGGGGAACTACGAGCAGTACTTC. This encodes CASRPLRGNYEQYF.

This clonotype was observed a handful of times. The genes are TRBV6-2 or TRBV6-3 and TRBJ2-3; 14 bases match TRBD2. The CDR3 is made up of 20 amino acids. Per germline, CDR1 MNHEY and CDR2 SVGEGT. Trimming took 6 bases from V and 5 from J; bases not matched to a gene: 19. Here the CDR3 DNA reads TGTGCCAGCAGCCGAAGGACTAGCGGGGGGCGAGATCTAGGTGGAGATACGCAGTATTTT. Translation: CASSRRTSGGRDLGGDTQYF.

In DNA, the CDR3 is TGCAGCGTTGGGTCTAGCGGGGGAACGAACACCGGGGAGCTGTTTTTT. Translating gives CSVGSSGGTNTGELFF. The chain uses TRBV29-1 and TRBJ2-2, with 10 bases aligning to TRBD2. The CDR3 runs 16 residues. Per germline, CDR1 SQVTM and CDR2 ANQGSEA. Losses at the gene ends were 4 bases for V and 0 bases for J; bases not matched to a gene: 5.

This clonotype was seen only once. The CDR3 spells CSARDRRRNPYEQYF. The CDR3 DNA is TGCAGTGCTAGAGATCGCAGGAGGAACCCCTACGAGCAGTACTTC. The rearrangement uses TRBV20-1 and TRBJ2-7; possible D gene TRBD2, 5 bases. V was cut by 0 bases and J by 2 bases, with 14 bases left in between. CDR1 is DFQATT, CDR2 SNEGSKA, per germline (reference sequence). This CDR3 contains 15 residues.

V usage is TRBV20-1 and J usage is TRBJ1-2; 10 bases map to TRBD1. Trimming at V came to 7 bases and at J to 3 bases, leaving 11 bases not matched to a gene. The CDR3 totals 15 residues. Germline V gene sequence: CDR1 DFQATT, CDR2 SNEGSKA (reference sequence). This chain's CDR3 is CSGASGTGDYYGYTF. The CDR3 DNA is TGCAGTGGTGCATCCGGGACAGGGGATTACTATGGCTACACCTTC.

This clonotype was detected only a few times. The V gene is TRBV12-3 or TRBV12-4, the J gene TRBJ2-5; D gene unclear. Deletions cut 6 bases from V and 11 bases from J, with 16 bases between. This CDR3 is built from 12 residues. The CDR3 loop reads CASSPYGVAQYF. In nucleotides, the CDR3 is TGTGCCAGCAGCCCTTACGGAGTCGCGCAGTACTTC.

The chain recombines TRBV24-1 with TRBJ2-1; D call uncertain. CDR1 and CDR2 from the germline V gene are KGHDR and SFDVKD. Trimming pared 6 bases from V and 0 bases from J, leaving 14 bases between. This CDR3 comprises 16 residues. CDR3 in amino acids: CATSPRTASSYNEQFF. Written as DNA, the CDR3 is TGTGCCACCAGTCCCAGGACGGCAAGCTCCTACAATGAGCAGTTCTTC.

This clonotype showed up just once. V gene TRBV9 combines with J gene TRBJ2-7; D gene uncertain. Per the germline V gene, CDR1 is SGDLS and CDR2 is YYNGEE. Trimming removed 3 bases at V and 6 bases at J, with 13 bases between. The CDR3 loop spans 13 amino acids. CDR3 loop: CASSGGVVGEQYF. The DNA for the CDR3 is TGTGCCAGCAGCGGCGGAGTAGTCGGCGAGCAGTACTTC.

Only a few counts were recorded for this clonotype. V is TRBV5-6 and J is TRBJ2-3, with a weak D call TRBD1 (6 bases). Germline V gives CDR1 SGHDT, CDR2 YYEEEE. V lost 5 bases to trimming and J lost 6 bases, with 16 bases between them. The CDR3 covers 14 residues. CDR3 loop: CASSSWGLWDTQYF. The CDR3 coding sequence is TGTGCCAGCAGTTCCTGGGGGCTGTGGGATACGCAGTATTTT.

Notes on this clonotype: A much larger clonotype is one base distant, so this may be a read error. The DNA of the CDR3 is TGTGCCATCAGTGATGACGGGGACTGCAATGAGCAGTTCTTC. Protein product: CAISDDGDCNEQFF. V usage is TRBV10-3 and J usage is TRBJ2-1; D is perhaps TRBD2 (6 bases). The V gene's germline CDR1 is ENHRY and CDR2 SYGVKD. V gave up 3 bases and J gave up 6 bases, with 12 bases separating them. The CDR3 is 14 amino acids.

This clonotype was observed at least ten times. The rearrangement uses TRBV2 and TRBJ2-3; perhaps TRBD1 as D (6 bases). Germline CDR1 reads SNHLY; CDR2 reads FYNNEI. CDR3 length: 15 amino acids. Trimming removed 8 bases at V and 3 bases at J, with 18 bases between. The CDR3 is CASDPAGTLTDTQYF. The CDR3, as DNA: TGTGCCAGCGACCCCGCCGGGACATTAACAGATACGCAGTATTTT.

This clonotype was counted a few times. This chain's CDR3 is CASSDIRDFFLLYGYTF. CDR3 in DNA: TGTGCCAGCAGTGATATCCGGGACTTCTTTCTTCTCTATGGCTACACCTTC. The chain links TRBV2 to TRBJ1-2, with a possible D match to TRBD1 (5 bases). The CDR3 loop spans 17 amino acids. Per the germline V gene, CDR1 is SNHLY and CDR2 is FYNNEI. Trimming removed 3 bases from V and 4 bases from J, with 21 bases in between.

The chain recombines TRBV7-2 with TRBJ1-6, with TRBD1 as a possible D gene (5 bases). V was shortened by 5 bases and J by 8 bases, with 13 bases between the two germline ends. There are 14 residues in the CDR3. CDR1 and CDR2 from the germline V gene are SGHTA and FQGNSA. This CDR3 reads CASSPRRDHSPLHF. The CDR3 DNA reads TGTGCCAGCAGCCCCCGCAGGGACCATTCACCCCTCCACTTT.

This chain joins TRBV7-2 and TRBJ2-3; D is uncertain. Germline CDR1 SGHTA, CDR2 FQGNSA. V was pared by 6 bases and J by 5 bases, with 18 bases between. The CDR3 covers 15 residues. CDR3: CASRNGHRSVDTQYF. CDR3 coding DNA: TGTGCCAGCAGAAACGGCCACCGGAGCGTAGATACGCAGTATTTT.

The genes are TRBV12-3 or TRBV12-4 and TRBJ1-4; 10 bases match TRBD1. Losses at the gene ends were 6 bases for V and 5 bases for J; bases not matched to a gene: 6. This CDR3 region has 15 residues. In DNA form, the CDR3 reads TGTGCCAGCAGACGGACAGGGGGATGGAATGAAAAACTGTTTTTT. Translated: CASRRTGGWNEKLFF.

The rearrangement links TRBV4-3 to TRBJ2-1; 7 nucleotides agree with TRBD1. Trimming at V came to 4 bases and at J to 1 base, leaving 7 bases not matched to a gene. The germline V gene has CDR1 LGHNA and CDR2 YSLEER. CDR3 size: 16 residues. The CDR3 nucleotides read TGCGCCAGCAGCCTTGACAGGGATTGGTCCTACAATGAGCAGTTCTTC. Translating it yields CASSLDRDWSYNEQFF.

The rearrangement joins TRBV25-1 to TRBJ2-2; D possibly matches TRBD1 or TRBD2 (6 bases each). Germline V lookup: CDR1 MGHDK, CDR2 SYGVNS. V was clipped by 4 bases and J by 4 bases, with 13 bases between them. The CDR3 runs 15 residues. In nucleotides, the CDR3 is TGTGCCAGCAGTGGACGACGGGGGCTCACCGGGGAGCTGTTTTTT. Encoded protein: CASSGRRGLTGELFF.

Remarks on this clonotype: One base away lies a much larger clone, so this may be a sequencing read error. The rearrangement joins TRBV7-8 to TRBJ2-7; D remains ambiguous. Trimming removed 1 base from V and 7 bases from J, with 20 bases in between. Germline V gene lookup returns CDR1 SGHVS and CDR2 FQNEAQ. This CDR3 contains 16 residues. The CDR3 sequence: CASSLVGRHHSGEQYF. For the CDR3, the DNA is TGTGCCAGCAGCTTAGTAGGTCGACATCATTCCGGTGAGCAGTACTTC.

The chain carries TRBV5-8 and TRBJ2-1; tentative D call: TRBD1 (6 bases). Germline CDR1 reads SGHTS; CDR2 reads YDEGEE. The V end was cut by 3 bases, the J end by 5 bases, with 18 bases between. The CDR3 is made up of 16 amino acids. CDR3 in DNA: TGTGCCAGCAGCTCCGGGGCCGGAAGGGGGAACAATGAGCAGTTCTTC. This codes for CASSSGAGRGNNEQFF.

The rearrangement joins TRBV7-9 to TRBJ1-4; 10 bases align to TRBD1. There are 14 residues in the CDR3. The germline gives CDR1 SEHNR, CDR2 FQNEAQ (reference sequence). J was trimmed by 6 bases and V by 4 bases; bases with no gene match: 2. The CDR3 reads CASSSTGGYEKLFF. As DNA, the CDR3 is TGTGCCAGCAGCTCGACAGGGGGCTATGAAAAACTGTTTTTT.

The chain joins TRBV6-2 or TRBV6-3 to TRBJ1-1; D is ambiguous. The CDR3 length is 16 residues. The germline gives CDR1 MNHEY, CDR2 SVGEGT. V gave up 0 bases and J gave up 1 base, with 12 bases separating them. CDR3 DNA sequence: TGTGCCAGCAGTTACTCGAGAGGATCCGCGAACACTGAAGCTTTCTTT. Translated, it gives CASSYSRGSANTEAFF.

The sample holds one count of this clonotype. The chain is built from TRBV12-3 or TRBV12-4 and TRBJ2-3; either TRBD1 or TRBD2 may fit D (5 bases each). This CDR3 contains 14 residues. Trimming took 4 bases from V and 2 from J, leaving 10 bases between them. The CDR3 sequence is CASSWGTATDTQYF. CDR3 nucleotide sequence: TGTGCCAGCAGTTGGGGGACCGCCACAGATACGCAGTATTTT.

Here the CDR3 reads CASSGFSDTQYF. In nucleotides, the CDR3 is TGTGCCAGCTCGGGCTTCAGCGATACGCAGTATTTT. The V and J genes are TRBV25-1 and TRBJ2-3; unclear D gene. V was cut by 8 bases and J by 6 bases, with 12 bases left in between. The CDR3 sequence is 12 residues long. Germline CDR1 MGHDK, CDR2 SYGVNS.

V gene TRBV7-2 combines with J gene TRBJ1-2; 9 bases map to TRBD1. The CDR3 consists of 20 residues. The V gene's germline CDR1 is SGHTA and CDR2 FQGNSA. After removal of 1 base from V and 2 bases from J, the junction contained 17 bases not matched to a gene. The CDR3 bases are TGTGCCAGCAGCTTAGTTTTGGGGGGGACAGGGAGCCATTCAAACTATGGCTACACCTTC. This encodes CASSLVLGGTGSHSNYGYTF.

The gene calls are TRBV6-6 and TRBJ2-5; TRBD2 aligns across 12 bases. CDR3 length: 16 amino acids. Germline V gene data show CDR1 as MNHNY and CDR2 as SVGAGI (reference sequence). Trimming at V came to 5 bases and at J to 2 bases, leaving 6 bases not matched to a gene. As DNA, the CDR3 is TGTGCCAGCAGTCGAGGACTAGCGGGGCTGCAAGAGACCCAGTACTTC. Translated: CASSRGLAGLQETQYF.

The gene calls are TRBV7-2 and TRBJ1-2, with D tentatively TRBD1 (6 bases). Per germline, CDR1 SGHTA and CDR2 FQGNSA. The CDR3 has 14 amino acids. Trimming pared 5 bases from V and 1 base from J, leaving 11 bases between. CDR3: CASSPPGHNYGYTF. CDR3 in DNA: TGTGCCAGCAGCCCACCGGGACATAACTATGGCTACACCTTC.

This clonotype showed up many times. V is TRBV7-9 and J is TRBJ1-4; 9 nucleotides match TRBD1. J was trimmed by 8 bases and V by 5 bases; bases with no gene match: 6. The CDR3 is 14 residues long. Per the germline V gene, CDR1 is SEHNR and CDR2 is FQNEAQ (reference sequence). The CDR3 coding sequence is TGTGCCAGCAGCCCTTGGACAGGGGAGGAAAAACTGTTTTTT. Translation gives CASSPWTGEEKLFF.